This TCR beta chain was sequenced in a study of shared clonotypes between healthy human individuals. Details on this clone: What it binds is unknown.

The test was conducted at deep level. The authors' processing: Junction-only sequences produced by ImmunoSEQ had no quality scores, so filtering differed. This table comes from immunoSEQ multiplex PCR, and its TCRdb copy is limited to in-frame clones, with some not included. The V and J calls and clone size are taken from that table; D and trimming were inferred from the DNA. Seen here are under 2,500,000 clones, approximately 95% observed once, and the top ten hold roughly 0.13%. Study-level results: The sole specimen, blood, was sampled, and tissue repertoires likely differ.

The sequenced material came from naive CD4+ T cells sorted from blood. This sample's subset: CD45RA+ positively selected. The TCR comes from a man younger than 30 in good health.

The CDR3 here is CASSLGGANQETQYF. The CDR3 DNA reads as TGCGCCAGCAGCTTGGGAGGGGCTAACCAAGAGACCCAGTACTTC. The chain uses TRBV5-1 and TRBJ2-5, with D tentatively TRBD1 or TRBD2 (5 bases each). In germline, CDR1 is SGHRS, CDR2 YFSETQ. Trimming pared 0 bases from V and 0 bases from J, leaving 9 bases between. The CDR3 extends over 15 amino acids.